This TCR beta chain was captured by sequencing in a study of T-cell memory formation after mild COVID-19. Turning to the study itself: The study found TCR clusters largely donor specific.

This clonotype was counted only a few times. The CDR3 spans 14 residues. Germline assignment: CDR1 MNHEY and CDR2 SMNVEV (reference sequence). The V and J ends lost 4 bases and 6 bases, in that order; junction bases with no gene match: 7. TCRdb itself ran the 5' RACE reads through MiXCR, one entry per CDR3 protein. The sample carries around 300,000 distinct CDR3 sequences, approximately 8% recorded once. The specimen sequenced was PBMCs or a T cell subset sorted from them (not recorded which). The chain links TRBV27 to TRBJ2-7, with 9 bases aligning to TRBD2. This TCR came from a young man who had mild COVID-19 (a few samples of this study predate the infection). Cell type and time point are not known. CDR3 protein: CASSWGAGGREQYF. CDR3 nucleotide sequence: TGTGCCAGCAGTTGGGGAGCGGGGGGTCGCGAGCAGTACTTC.